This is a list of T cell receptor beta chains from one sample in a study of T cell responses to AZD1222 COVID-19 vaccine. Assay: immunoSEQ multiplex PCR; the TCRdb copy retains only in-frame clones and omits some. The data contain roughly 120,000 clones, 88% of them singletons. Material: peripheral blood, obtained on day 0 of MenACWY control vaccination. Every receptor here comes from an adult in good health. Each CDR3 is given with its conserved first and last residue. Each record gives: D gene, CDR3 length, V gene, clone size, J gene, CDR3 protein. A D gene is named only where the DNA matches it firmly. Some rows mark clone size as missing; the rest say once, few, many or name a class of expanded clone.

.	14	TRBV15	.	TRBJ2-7	CATSRDRTAYEQYF
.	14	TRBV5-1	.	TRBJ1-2	CASSLDSRGRGYTF
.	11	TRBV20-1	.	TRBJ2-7	CSARGIYEQYF
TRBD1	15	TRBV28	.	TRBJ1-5	CASSYDRGSNQPQHF
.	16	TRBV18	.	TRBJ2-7	CASSPRTAAGVYEQYF
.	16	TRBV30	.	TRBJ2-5	CAWSDASAQNQETQYF
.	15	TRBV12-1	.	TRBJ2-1	CASSLRRVRDNEQFF
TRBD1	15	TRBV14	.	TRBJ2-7	CASSQNRGLPYEQYF
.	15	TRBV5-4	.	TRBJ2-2	CASSLMTGGTGELFF
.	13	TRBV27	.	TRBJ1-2	CASALRVEYGYTF
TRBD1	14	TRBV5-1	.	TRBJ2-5	CASSTGTERETQYF
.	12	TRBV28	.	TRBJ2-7	CASSLPGYEQYF
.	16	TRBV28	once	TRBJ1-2	CASSLTRTGGGYGYTF
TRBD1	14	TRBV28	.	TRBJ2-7	CASSLARGQDEQYF
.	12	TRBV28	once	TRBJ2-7	CASTSMGGGRYF
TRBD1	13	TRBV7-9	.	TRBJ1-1	CASSRTGDTEAFF
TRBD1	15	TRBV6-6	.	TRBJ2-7	CASSSEDRGRYEQYF
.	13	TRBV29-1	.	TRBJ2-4	CSVGGPAKNIQYF
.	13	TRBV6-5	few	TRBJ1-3	CASSLREGVRSYF
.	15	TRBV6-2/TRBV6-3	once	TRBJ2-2	CASSYRTPHTGELFF
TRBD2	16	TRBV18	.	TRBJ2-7	CASSPGLAGASYEQYF
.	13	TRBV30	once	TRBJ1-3	CALSSPSGNTIYF
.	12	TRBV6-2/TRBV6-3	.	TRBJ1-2	CASSYSSWPQTF
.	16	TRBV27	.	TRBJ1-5	CASSLSGAPSNQPQHF
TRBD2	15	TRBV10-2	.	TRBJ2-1	CASREAGGVINEQFF
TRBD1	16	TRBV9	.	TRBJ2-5	CASSVGGTGGLKTQYF
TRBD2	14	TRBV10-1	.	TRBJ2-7	CASSPSGGPYEQYF
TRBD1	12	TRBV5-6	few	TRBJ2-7	CASTRTGGKQYF
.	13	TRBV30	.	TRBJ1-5	CAWSLGHNQPQHF
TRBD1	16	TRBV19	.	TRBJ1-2	CASSTISTGLVYGYTF
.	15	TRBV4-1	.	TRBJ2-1	CASSQGGQGLREQFF
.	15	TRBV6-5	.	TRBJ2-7	CASSLPRGGPYEQYF
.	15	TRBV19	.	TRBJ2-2	CATWSGREHTGELFF
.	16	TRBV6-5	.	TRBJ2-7	CASSYSMSGATYEQYF
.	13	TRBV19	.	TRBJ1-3	CAAGIPSGNTIYF
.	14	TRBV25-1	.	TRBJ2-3	CASPTAVDLYTQYF
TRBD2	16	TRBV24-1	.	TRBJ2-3	CATRSRGREVTDTQYF
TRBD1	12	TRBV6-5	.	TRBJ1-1	CASRPDRAEAFF
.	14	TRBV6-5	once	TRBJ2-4	CASRANLAKNIQYF
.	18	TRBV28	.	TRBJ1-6	CASLALRGAGSYNSPLHF
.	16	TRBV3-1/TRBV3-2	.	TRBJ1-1	CASSQDPRDTLLEAFF
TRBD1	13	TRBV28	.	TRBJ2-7	CASRDRDSYEQYF
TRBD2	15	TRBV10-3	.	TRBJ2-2	CAISERAGVTGELFF
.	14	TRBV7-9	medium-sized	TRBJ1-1	CASSPHQANTEAFF
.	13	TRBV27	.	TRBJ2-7	CASSLSAQYEQYF
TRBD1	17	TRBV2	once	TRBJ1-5	CASSEVAARGLGQPQHF
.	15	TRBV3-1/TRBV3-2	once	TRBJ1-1	CASSPWALQNTEAFF
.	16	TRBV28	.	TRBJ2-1	CASSSPGAGAINEQFF
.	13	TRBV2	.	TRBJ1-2	CASSVGANYGYTF
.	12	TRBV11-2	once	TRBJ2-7	CASSLIANEQYF
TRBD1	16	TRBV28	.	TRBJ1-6	CASSFIGTVYNSPLHF
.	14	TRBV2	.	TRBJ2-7	CASSERGGRYEQYF
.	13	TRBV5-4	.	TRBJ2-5	CASSEAFFETQYF